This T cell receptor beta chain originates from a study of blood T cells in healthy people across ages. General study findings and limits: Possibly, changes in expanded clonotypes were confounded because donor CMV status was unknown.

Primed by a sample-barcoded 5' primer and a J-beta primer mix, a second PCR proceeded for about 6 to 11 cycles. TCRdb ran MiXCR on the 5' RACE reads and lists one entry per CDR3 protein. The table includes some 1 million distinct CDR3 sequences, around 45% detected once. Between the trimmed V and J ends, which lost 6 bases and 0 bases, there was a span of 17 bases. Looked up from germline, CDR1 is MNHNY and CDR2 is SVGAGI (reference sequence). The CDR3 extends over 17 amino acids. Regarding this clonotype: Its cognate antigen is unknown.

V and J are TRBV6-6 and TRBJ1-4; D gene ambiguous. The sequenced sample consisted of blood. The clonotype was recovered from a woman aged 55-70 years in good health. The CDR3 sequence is CASRKDGDYATNEKLFF. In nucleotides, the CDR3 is TGTGCCAGCAGAAAAGACGGCGATTACGCAACTAATGAAAAACTGTTTTTT.